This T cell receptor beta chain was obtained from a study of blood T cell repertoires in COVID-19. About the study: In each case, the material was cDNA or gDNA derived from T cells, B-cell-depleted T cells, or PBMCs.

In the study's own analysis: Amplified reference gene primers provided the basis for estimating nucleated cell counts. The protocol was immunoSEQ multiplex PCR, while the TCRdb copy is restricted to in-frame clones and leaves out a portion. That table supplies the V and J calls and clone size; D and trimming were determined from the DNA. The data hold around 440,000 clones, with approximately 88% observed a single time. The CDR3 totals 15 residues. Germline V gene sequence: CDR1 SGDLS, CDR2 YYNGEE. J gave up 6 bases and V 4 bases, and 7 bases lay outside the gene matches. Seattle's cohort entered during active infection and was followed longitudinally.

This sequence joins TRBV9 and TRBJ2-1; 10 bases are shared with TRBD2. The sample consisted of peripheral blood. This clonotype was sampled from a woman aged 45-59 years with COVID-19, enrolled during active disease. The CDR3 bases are TGTGCCAGCAGCACTCACTTAGCGGGGGGCAATGAGCAGTTCTTC. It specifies CASSTHLAGGNEQFF. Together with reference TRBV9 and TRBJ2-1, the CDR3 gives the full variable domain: DSGVTQTPKHLITATGQRVTLRCSPRSGDLSVYWYQQSLDQGLQFLIQYYNGEERAKGNILERFSAQQFPDLHSELNLSSLELGDSALYFCASSTHLAGGNEQFFGPGTRLTVL.